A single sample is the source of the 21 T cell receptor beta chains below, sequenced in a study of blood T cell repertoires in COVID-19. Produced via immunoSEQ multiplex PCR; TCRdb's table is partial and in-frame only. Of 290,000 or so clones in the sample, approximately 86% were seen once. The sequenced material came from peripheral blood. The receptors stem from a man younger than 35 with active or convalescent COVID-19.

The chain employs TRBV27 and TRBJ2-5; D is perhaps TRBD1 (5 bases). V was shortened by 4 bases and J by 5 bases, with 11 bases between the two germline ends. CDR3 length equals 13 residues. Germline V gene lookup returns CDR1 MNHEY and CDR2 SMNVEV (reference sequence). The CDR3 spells CASSSLGHETQYF. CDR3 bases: TGTGCCAGCAGTTCCCTGGGGCACGAGACCCAGTACTTC.

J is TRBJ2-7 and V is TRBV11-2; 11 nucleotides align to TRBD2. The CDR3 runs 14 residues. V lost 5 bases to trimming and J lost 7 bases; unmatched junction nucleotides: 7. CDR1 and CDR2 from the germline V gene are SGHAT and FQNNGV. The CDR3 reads CASSASGGPGEQYF. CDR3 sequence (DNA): TGTGCCAGCAGCGCTAGCGGGGGGCCGGGAGAGCAGTACTTC.

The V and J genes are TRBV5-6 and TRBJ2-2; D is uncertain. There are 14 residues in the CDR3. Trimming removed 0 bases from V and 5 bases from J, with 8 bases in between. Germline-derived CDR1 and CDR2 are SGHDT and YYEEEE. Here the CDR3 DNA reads TGTGCCAGCAGCTTGGGGCTGAGGACCGGGGAGCTGTTTTTT. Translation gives CASSLGLRTGELFF.

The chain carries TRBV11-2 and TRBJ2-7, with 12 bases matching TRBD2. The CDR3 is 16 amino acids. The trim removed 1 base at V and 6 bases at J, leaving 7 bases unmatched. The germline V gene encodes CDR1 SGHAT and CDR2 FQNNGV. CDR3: CASSLGLASGRGEQYF. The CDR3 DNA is TGTGCCAGCAGCTTAGGATTGGCTAGCGGGAGGGGCGAGCAGTACTTC.

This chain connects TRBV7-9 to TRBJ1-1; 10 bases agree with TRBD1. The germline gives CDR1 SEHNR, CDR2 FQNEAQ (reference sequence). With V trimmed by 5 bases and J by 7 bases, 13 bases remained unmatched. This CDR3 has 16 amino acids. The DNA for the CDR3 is TGTGCCAGCAGCCCGCCGGCTTGGACAGGGGGGGATGAAGCTTTCTTT. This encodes CASSPPAWTGGDEAFF.

The CDR3: CASSAGLAGGLSYEQYF. The DNA for the CDR3 is TGCGCCAGCAGCGCGGGACTAGCGGGAGGGTTATCCTACGAGCAGTACTTC. The chain carries TRBV5-1 and TRBJ2-7; the match to TRBD2 covers 16 bases. CDR3 length: 17 amino acids. Unmatched junction bases numbered 5, after V lost 4 bases and J lost 1 base. Germline V lookup: CDR1 SGHRS, CDR2 YFSETQ.

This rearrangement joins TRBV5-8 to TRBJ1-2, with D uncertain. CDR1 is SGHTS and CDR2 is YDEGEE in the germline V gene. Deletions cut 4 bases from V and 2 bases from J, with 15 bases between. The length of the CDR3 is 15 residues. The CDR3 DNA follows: TGTGCCAGCAGCCCCGGCGGCGGGCCAAACTATGGCTACACCTTC. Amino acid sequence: CASSPGGGPNYGYTF.

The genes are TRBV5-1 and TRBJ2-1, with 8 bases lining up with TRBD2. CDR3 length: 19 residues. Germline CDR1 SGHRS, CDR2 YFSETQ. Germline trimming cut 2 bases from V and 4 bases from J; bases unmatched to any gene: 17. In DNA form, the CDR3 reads TGCGCCAGCAGCTTTCCCGGGACTAGGTCCCCAAGCACATACAATGAGCAGTTCTTC. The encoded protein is CASSFPGTRSPSTYNEQFF. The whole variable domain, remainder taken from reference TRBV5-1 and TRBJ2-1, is KAGVTQTPRYLIKTRGQQVTLSCSPISGHRSVSWYQQTPGQGLQFLFEYFSETQRNKGNFPGRFSGRQFSNSRSEMNVSTLELGDSALYLCASSFPGTRSPSTYNEQFFGPGTRLTVL.

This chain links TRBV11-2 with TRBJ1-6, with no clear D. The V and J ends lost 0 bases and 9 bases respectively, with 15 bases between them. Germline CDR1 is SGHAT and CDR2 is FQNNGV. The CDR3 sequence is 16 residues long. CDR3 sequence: CASSLDWSLEGSPLHF. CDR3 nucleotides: TGTGCCAGCAGCTTAGATTGGTCCCTGGAGGGTTCACCCCTCCACTTT.

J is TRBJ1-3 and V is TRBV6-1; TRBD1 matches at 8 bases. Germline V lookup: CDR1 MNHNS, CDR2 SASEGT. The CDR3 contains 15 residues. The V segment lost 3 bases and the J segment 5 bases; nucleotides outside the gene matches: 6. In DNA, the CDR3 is TGTGCCAGCAGTGACAGGGACAGGTCTAGAAACACCATATATTTT. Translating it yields CASSDRDRSRNTIYF.

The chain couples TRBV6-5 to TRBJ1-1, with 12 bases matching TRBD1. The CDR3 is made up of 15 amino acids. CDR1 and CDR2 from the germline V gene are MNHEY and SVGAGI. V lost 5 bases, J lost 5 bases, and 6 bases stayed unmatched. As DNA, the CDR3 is TGTGCCAGCAGTACCGGGACAGGGGGCCCAACTGAAGCTTTCTTT. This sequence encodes CASSTGTGGPTEAFF.

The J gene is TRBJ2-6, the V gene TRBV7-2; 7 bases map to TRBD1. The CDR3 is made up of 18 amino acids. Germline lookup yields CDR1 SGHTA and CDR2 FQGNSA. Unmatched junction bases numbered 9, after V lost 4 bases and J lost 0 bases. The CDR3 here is CASSSLANRGSGANVLTF. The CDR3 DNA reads TGTGCCAGCAGCTCCTTAGCGAACAGGGGCTCTGGGGCCAACGTCCTGACTTTC.

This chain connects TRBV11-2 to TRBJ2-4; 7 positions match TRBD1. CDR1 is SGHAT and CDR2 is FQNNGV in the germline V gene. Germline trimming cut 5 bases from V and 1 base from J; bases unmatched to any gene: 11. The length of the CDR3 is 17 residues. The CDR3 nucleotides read TGTGCCAGCAGCCCGCCCCTCGGGACAGTGGCCAAAAACATTCAGTACTTC. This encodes CASSPPLGTVAKNIQYF.

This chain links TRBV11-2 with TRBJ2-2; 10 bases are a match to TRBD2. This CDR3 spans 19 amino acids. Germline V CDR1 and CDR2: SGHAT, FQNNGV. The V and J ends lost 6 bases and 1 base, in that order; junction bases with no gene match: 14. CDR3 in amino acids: CASRKPMGTSGKNTGELFF. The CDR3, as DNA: TGTGCCAGCAGGAAACCTATGGGAACTAGCGGGAAGAACACCGGGGAGCTGTTTTTT.

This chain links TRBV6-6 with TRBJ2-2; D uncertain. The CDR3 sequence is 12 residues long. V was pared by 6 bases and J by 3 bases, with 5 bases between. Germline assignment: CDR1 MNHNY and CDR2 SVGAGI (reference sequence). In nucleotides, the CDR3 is TGTGCCAGCAGCCCGGACACCGGGGAGCTGTTTTTT. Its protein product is CASSPDTGELFF.

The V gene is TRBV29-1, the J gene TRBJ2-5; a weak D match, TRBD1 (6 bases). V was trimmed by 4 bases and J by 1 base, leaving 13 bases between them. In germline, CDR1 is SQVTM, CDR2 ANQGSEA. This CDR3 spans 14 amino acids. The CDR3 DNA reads TGCAGCGTTGCCCCGATGGACAGCCAAGAGACCCAGTACTTC. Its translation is CSVAPMDSQETQYF.

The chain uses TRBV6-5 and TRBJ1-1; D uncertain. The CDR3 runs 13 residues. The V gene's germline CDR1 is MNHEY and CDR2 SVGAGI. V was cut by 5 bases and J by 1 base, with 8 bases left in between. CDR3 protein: CASSTVQNTEAFF. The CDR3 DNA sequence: TGTGCCAGCAGTACTGTCCAGAACACTGAAGCTTTCTTT.

CDR3 sequence (DNA): TGTGCCAGCAGCTCAACGACCGGGGTGGAGACCCAGTACTTC. This gives the protein CASSSTTGVETQYF. The V call is TRBV13, the J call TRBJ2-5, with a tentative D call TRBD2 (5 bases). The CDR3 extends over 14 amino acids. CDR1 is PRHDT and CDR2 is FYEKMQ in the germline V gene (reference sequence). V was clipped by 4 bases and J by 5 bases, with 14 bases between them.

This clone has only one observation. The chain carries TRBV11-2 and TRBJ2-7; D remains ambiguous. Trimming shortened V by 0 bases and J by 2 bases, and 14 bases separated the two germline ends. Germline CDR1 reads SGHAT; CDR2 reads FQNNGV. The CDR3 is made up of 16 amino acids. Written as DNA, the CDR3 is TGTGCCAGCAGCTTAGATCTTTTTACAGCTACCTACGAGCAGTACTTC. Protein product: CASSLDLFTATYEQYF.

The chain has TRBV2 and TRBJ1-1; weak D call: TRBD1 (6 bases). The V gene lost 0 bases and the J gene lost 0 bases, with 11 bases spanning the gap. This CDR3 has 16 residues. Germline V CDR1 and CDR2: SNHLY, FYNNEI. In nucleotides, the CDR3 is TGTGCCAGCAGTGAAGCTTGGACAGACTTGAACACTGAAGCTTTCTTT. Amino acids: CASSEAWTDLNTEAFF.

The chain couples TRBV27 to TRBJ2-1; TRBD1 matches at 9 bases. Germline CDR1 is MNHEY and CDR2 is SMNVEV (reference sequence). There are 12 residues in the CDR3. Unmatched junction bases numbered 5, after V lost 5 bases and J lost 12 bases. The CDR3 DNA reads TGTGCCAGCAGTACAGGGGGCTTGGGGCAGTTCTTC. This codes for CASSTGGLGQFF.